Described below is a single TCR beta chain sequence and its context. Its antigen is unknown. This CDR3 has 15 residues. Germline V gives CDR1 SQVTM, CDR2 ANQGSEA. These data come from a study of T cells in localized non-small cell lung cancer. Study findings and constraints: A median of about 60 of the top 100 tumor clones appeared in adjacent lung, which was paired and uninvolved. Heterogeneity within the tumor remains possible, as just one region underwent sequencing. Uninvolved adjacent lung showed higher T cell clonality than tumor. Density of T cells in blood, when higher, went with longer overall survival.

Using immunoSEQ multiplex PCR, the repertoire was profiled, and TCRdb retains in-frame clones only, with some absent. The table has almost 35,000 clones, 93% seen once. The chain joins TRBV29-1 to TRBJ1-2; weak D call: TRBD1 (5 bases). The sample was peripheral blood, taken before any cancer treatment. This sequence originates from a female donor older than 55 with stage I lung adenocarcinoma. The CDR3 DNA is TGCAGTGGGATTACCGGGTCCGGGGGTGACTATGGCTACACCTTC. This codes for CSGITGSGGDYGYTF.